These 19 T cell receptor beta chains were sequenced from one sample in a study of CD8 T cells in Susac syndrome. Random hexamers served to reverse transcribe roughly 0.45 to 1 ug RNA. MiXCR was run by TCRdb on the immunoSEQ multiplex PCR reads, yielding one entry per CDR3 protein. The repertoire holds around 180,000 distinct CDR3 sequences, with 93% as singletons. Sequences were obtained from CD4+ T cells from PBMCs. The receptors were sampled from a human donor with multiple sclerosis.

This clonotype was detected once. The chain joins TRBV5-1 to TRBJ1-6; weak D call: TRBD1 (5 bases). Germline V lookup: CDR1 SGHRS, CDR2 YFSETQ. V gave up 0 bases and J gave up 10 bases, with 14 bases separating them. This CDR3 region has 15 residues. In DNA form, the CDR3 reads TGCGCCAGCAGCTTGGAGGGCAGGGCTCAGTCACCCCTCCACTTT. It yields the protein CASSLEGRAQSPLHF.

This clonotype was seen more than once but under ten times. The DNA of the CDR3 is TGCGCCAGCAGCCGGACTAGCGGAGTCTCCTACGAGCAGTACTTC. This translates into CASSRTSGVSYEQYF. The chain combines TRBV4-3 with TRBJ2-7; 10 bases align to TRBD2. The CDR3 loop spans 15 amino acids. V was clipped by 4 bases and J by 0 bases; unmatched bases: 3. Germline V CDR1 and CDR2: LGHNA, YSLEER.

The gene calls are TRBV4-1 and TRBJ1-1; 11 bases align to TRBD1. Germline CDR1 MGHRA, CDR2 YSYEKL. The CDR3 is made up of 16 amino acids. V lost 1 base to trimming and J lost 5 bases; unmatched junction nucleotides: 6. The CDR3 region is CASSQVPGQGGTEAFF. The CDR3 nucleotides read TGCGCCAGCAGCCAAGTGCCGGGACAGGGGGGGACTGAAGCTTTCTTT.

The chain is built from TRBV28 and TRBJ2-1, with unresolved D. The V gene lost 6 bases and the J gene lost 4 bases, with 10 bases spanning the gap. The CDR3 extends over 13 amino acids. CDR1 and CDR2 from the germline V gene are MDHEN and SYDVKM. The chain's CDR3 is CASSLGYYNEQFF. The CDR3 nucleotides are TGTGCCAGCAGCCTGGGTTATTACAATGAGCAGTTCTTC. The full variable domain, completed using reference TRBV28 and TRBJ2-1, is DVKVTQSSRYLVKRTGEKVFLECVQDMDHENMFWYRQDPGLGLRLIYFSYDVKMKEKGDIPEGYSVSREKKERFSLILESASTNQTSMYLCASSLGYYNEQFFGPGTRLTVL.

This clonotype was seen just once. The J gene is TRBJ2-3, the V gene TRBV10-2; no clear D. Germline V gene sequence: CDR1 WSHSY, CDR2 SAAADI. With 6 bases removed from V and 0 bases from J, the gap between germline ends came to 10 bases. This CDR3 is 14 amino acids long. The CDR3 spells CASRAQLSTDTQYF. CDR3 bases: TGCGCCAGCAGGGCGCAGCTAAGCACAGATACGCAGTATTTT.

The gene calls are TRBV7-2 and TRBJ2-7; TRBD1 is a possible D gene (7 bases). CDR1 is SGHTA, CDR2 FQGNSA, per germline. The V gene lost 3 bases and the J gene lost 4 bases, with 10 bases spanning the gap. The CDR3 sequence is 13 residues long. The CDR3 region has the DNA TGTGCCAGCAGCTTTGCAGGGGGGTACGAGCAGTACTTC. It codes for CASSFAGGYEQYF.

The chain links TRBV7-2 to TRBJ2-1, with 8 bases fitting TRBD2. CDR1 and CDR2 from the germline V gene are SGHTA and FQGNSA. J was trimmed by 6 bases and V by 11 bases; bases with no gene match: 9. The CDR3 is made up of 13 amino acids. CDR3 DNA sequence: TGTGCCGCCGGGACTAGGGAGGCCAATGAGCAGTTCTTC. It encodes CAAGTREANEQFF.

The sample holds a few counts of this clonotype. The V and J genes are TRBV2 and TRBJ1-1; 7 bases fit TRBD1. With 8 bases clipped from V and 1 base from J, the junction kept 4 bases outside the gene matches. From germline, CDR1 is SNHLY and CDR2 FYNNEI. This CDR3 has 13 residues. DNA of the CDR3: TGTGCCAGCTCTCAGGGGGAGAACACTGAAGCTTTCTTT. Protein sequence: CASSQGENTEAFF.

The CDR3 nucleotides are TGTGCCAGCAGTTACTCGATAAGCGGAGTGGGAGAGACCCAGTACTTC. Translation gives CASSYSISGVGETQYF. The V gene is TRBV6-5, the J gene TRBJ2-5; tentative D call: TRBD2 (5 bases). Germline V gene sequence: CDR1 MNHEY, CDR2 SVGAGI. The CDR3 covers 16 residues. The V gene lost 0 bases and the J gene lost 4 bases, with 15 bases spanning the gap.

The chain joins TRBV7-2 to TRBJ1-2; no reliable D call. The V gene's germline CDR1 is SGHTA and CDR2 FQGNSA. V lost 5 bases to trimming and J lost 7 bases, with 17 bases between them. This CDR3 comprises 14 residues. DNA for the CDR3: TGTGCCAGCAGCCCTCCGCGGGTCGTAGTTGGCTACACCTTC. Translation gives CASSPPRVVVGYTF.

Here the CDR3 reads CASRSRDRGLYNEQFF. Here the CDR3 DNA reads TGTGCCAGCAGAAGCCGGGACAGGGGTTTGTACAATGAGCAGTTCTTC. The chain combines TRBV6-2 or TRBV6-3 with TRBJ2-1; 10 positions agree with TRBD1. This CDR3 has 16 amino acids. V gave up 6 bases and J gave up 4 bases; unmatched junction bases: 9. In germline, CDR1 is MNHEY, CDR2 SVGEGT.

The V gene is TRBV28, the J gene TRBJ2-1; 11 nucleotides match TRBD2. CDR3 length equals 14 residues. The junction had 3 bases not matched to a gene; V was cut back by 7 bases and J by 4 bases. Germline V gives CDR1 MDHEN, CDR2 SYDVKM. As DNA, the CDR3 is TGTGCCAGCAATGTAGCGGGGGGGTACAATGAGCAGTTCTTC. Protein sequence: CASNVAGGYNEQFF.

The DNA of the CDR3 is TGTGCCAGCAGTCCCCGAGGACTAGCGGGAGTAAGGGAGACCCAGTACTTC. Amino acid sequence: CASSPRGLAGVRETQYF. This chain joins TRBV28 and TRBJ2-5; 13 nucleotides line up with TRBD2. This CDR3 is 17 amino acids long. Germline CDR1 MDHEN, CDR2 SYDVKM. With 5 bases clipped from V and 5 bases from J, the junction kept 11 bases outside the gene matches. The full variable domain, rest sourced from reference TRBV28 and TRBJ2-5, is DVKVTQSSRYLVKRTGEKVFLECVQDMDHENMFWYRQDPGLGLRLIYFSYDVKMKEKGDIPEGYSVSREKKERFSLILESASTNQTSMYLCASSPRGLAGVRETQYFGPGTRLLVL.

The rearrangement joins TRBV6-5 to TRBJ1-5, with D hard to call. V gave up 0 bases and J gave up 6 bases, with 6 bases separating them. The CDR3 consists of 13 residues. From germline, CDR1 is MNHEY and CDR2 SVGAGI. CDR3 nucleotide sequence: TGTGCCAGCAGTTACTCTAGGAGTCAGCCCCAGCATTTT. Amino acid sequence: CASSYSRSQPQHF.

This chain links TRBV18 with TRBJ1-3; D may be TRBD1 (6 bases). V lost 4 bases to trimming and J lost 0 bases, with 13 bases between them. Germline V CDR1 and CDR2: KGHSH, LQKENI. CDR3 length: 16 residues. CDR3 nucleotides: TGTGCCAGCTCACTACAAGGGGGGTTCTCTGGAAACACCATATATTTT. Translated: CASSLQGGFSGNTIYF.

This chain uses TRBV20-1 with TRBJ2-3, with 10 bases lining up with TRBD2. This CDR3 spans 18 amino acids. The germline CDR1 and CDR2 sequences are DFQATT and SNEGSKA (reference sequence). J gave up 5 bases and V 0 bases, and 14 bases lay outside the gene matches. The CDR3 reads CSARDELAGYILRDTQYF. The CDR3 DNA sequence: TGCAGTGCTAGAGATGAACTAGCGGGATACATATTGAGAGATACGCAGTATTTT.

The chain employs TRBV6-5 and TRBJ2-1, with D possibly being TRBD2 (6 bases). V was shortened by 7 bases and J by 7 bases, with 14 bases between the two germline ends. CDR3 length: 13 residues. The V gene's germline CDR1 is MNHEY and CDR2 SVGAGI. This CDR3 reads CASTRRDMNEQFF. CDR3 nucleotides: TGTGCCAGCACCAGGAGGGATATGAATGAGCAGTTCTTC.

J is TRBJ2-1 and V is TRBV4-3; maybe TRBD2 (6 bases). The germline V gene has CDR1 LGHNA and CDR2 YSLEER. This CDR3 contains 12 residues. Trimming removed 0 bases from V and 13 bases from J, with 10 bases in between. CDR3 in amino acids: CASSQDGGSQFF. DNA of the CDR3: TGCGCCAGCAGCCAAGATGGGGGGAGCCAGTTCTTC.

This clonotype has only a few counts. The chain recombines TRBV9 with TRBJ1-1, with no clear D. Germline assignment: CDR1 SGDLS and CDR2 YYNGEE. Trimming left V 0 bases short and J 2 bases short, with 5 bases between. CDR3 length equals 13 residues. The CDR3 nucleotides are TGTGCCAGCAGCGTAGCGGCTAACACTGAAGCTTTCTTT. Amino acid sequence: CASSVAANTEAFF. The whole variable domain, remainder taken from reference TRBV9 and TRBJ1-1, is DSGVTQTPKHLITATGQRVTLRCSPRSGDLSVYWYQQSLDQGLQFLIQYYNGEERAKGNILERFSAQQFPDLHSELNLSSLELGDSALYFCASSVAANTEAFFGQGTRLTVV.